Detailed here is one T cell receptor beta chain. The antigen is unknown. The CDR3 consists of 15 residues. In germline, CDR1 is MGHRA, CDR2 YSYEKL. The junction had 2 bases not matched to a gene; V was cut back by 1 base and J by 5 bases. Primers: 60 Vbeta forward and 13 Jbeta reverse. Repertoires were generated with immunoSEQ multiplex PCR, while TCRdb's copy carries only in-frame clones and drops some. The sample lists approximately 110,000 clones; 75% to 85% were seen once. These data belong to a study of cytomegalovirus exposure and HLA in healthy donors. General study results and limits: Reportedly, diagnosis of cytomegalovirus status by the classifier showed high specificity and sensitivity.

The V call is TRBV4-1, the J call TRBJ2-5, with 12 bases identical to TRBD2. The source is a man in his forties or fifties in good health and CMV-seronegative. Sample: PBMCs. CDR3 nucleotide sequence: TGCGCCAGCAGCCAAGTTACTAGCGGGGGGGAGACCCAGTACTTC. Protein product: CASSQVTSGGETQYF.